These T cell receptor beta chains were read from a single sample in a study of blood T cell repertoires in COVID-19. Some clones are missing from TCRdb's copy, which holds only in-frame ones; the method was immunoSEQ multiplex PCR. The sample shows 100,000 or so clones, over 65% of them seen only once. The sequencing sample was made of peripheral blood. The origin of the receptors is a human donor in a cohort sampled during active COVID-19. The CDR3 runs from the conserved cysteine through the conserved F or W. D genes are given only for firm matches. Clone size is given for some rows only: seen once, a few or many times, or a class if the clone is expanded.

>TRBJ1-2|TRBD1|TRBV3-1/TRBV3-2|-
TGTGCCAGCAGCCAAGGGACAGGGAACTATGGCTACACCTTC
CASSQGTGNYGYTF
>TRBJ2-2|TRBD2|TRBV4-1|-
TGCGCCAGCAGACGACTAGCGGGGAGTAGGGAGCTGTTTTTT
CASRRLAGSRELFF
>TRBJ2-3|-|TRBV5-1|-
TGCGCCAGCAGCTTGGCACCAGGGGTACGAGATACGCAGTATTTT
CASSLAPGVRDTQYF
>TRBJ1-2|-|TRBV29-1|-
TGCAGCGTTGAAGAGCGCGCGCCAGGGAACTATGGCTACACCTTC
CSVEERAPGNYGYTF
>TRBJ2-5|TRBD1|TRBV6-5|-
TGTGCCAGCACACAGAGACAGGGGACCGAGACCCAGTACTTC
CASTQRQGTETQYF
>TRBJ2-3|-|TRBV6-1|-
TGTGCCAGCAGTGAAGGGGCTAGCAGTGGCACAGATACGCAGTATTTT
CASSEGASSGTDTQYF
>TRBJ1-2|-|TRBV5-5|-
TGTGCCAGCAGCTCCAGGCAGGGCGGCCAAGGCAATGGCTACACCTTC
CASSSRQGGQGNGYTF
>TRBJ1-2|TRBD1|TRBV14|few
TGTGCCAGCAGCCAAGTGACAGGGTGGAGCTATGGCTACACCTTC
CASSQVTGWSYGYTF
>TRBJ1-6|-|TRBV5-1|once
TGCGCCAGCAGCTTGGCGTGGACAGCGTATTCACCCCTCCACTTT
CASSLAWTAYSPLHF
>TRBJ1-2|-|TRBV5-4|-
TGTGCCAGCAGCTTTGGGACAAACTATGGCTACACCTTC
CASSFGTNYGYTF
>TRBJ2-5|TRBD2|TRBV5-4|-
TGTGCCAGCAGCCTGGGGACTAGCGGGGGATCGGAGACCCAGTACTTC
CASSLGTSGGSETQYF
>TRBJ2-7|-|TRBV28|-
TGTGCCAGCAGTTTATCAACAGCCTACTACGAGCAGTACTTC
CASSLSTAYYEQYF
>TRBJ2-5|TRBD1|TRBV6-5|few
TGTGCCAGCGGTACCGGGACAGCAGAGACCCAGTACTTC
CASGTGTAETQYF
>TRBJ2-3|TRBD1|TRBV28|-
TGTGCCAGCAGACCCGGGACAGGGGCAGATACGCAGTATTTT
CASRPGTGADTQYF
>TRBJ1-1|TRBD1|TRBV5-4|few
TGTGCCAGCAGCCCCGCGGACAGGGGGCGACGGAACGCTGAAGCTTTCTTT
CASSPADRGRRNAEAFF
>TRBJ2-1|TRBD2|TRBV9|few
TGTGCCAGCAGCGTAGCCCCTGTTTCGGTAGCGGGGCCCTACAATGAGCAGTTCTTC
CASSVAPVSVAGPYNEQFF
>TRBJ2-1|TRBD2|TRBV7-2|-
TGTGCCAGCAGCTCGGGCCCGTGGGGTAGCGGGGGGGCCGGGCATGAGCAGTTCTTC
CASSSGPWGSGGAGHEQFF
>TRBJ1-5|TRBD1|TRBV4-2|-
TGTGCCAGCAGCCAGGGGGACAGACGAAATCAGCCCCAGCATTTT
CASSQGDRRNQPQHF
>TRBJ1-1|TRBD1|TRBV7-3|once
TGTGCCAGCAGTCCCGGGACAGGGTACGGTGAAGCTTTCTTT
CASSPGTGYGEAFF
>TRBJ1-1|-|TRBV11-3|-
TGTGCCAGCAGCTTACTGGGGGCTGACACTGAAGCTTTCTTT
CASSLLGADTEAFF
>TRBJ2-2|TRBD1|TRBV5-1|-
TGCGCCAGCAGCGGCGGACAGGGGGCTTCGAACACCGGGGAGCTGTTTTTT
CASSGGQGASNTGELFF
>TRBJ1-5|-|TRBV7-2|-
TGTGCCAGCAGCTTAGTGGCTGTCCAGGGGCCCCAGCATTTT
CASSLVAVQGPQHF
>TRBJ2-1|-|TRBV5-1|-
TGCGCCAGCAGCCCAGGAAAGGACTATCCAGCCTACAATGAGCAGTTCTTC
CASSPGKDYPAYNEQFF
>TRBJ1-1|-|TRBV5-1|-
TGCGCCAGCAGCTTCATACCGGGTTCCACTGAAGCTTTCTTT
CASSFIPGSTEAFF
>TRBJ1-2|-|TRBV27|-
TGTGCCAGCAGCCCCCGGACAGCTAACTATGGCTACACCTTC
CASSPRTANYGYTF
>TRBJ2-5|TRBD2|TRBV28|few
TGTGCCAGCAGTTTCTCCGGACTAGCGGGGGGGCTTGGGGCGGAGACCCAGTACTTC
CASSFSGLAGGLGAETQYF
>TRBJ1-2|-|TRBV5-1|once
TGCGCCAGCAGCTTGCGAGGAGGAGACTATGGCTACACCTTC
CASSLRGGDYGYTF
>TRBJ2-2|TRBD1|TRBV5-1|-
TGCGCCAGCAGCTTGACGACAGGGGGAAACACCGGGGAGCTGTTTTTT
CASSLTTGGNTGELFF
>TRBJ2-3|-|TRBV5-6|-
TGTGCCAGCAGCTTGTTTCGAGAGGGGGGGCTGACAGATACGCAGTATTTT
CASSLFREGGLTDTQYF
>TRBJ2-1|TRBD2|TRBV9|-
TGTGCCAGCAGCGTTACTAGCGGGGGGGAGAATGAGCAGTTCTTC
CASSVTSGGENEQFF
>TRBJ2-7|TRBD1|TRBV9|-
TGTGCCAGCAGCGCCCGGGACAGGGGGCAGTCCTACGAGCAGTACTTC
CASSARDRGQSYEQYF
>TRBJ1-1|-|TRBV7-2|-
TGTGCCAGCAGCTTCAGGGGTTTAACTGAAGCTTTCTTT
CASSFRGLTEAFF
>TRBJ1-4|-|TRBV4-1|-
TGCGCCAGCAGCCAGTCCAACTATGAAAAACTGTTTTTT
CASSQSNYEKLFF
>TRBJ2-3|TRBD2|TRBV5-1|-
TGCGCCAGCAGCAGATCCGGGACTAGCGGGGGGGCCGGCACAGATACGCAGTATTTT
CASSRSGTSGGAGTDTQYF
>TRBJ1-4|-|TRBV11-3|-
TGTGCCAGCAAGCGAGCAACTAATGAAAAACTGTTTTTT
CASKRATNEKLFF
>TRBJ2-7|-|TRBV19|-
TGTGCCAGTACTCGTGGGGGCTCATCCTACGAGCAGTACTTC
CASTRGGSSYEQYF
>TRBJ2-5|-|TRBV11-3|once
TGTGCCAGCAGCCTCCCGACAGGAAGGGAGACCCAGTACTTC
CASSLPTGRETQYF
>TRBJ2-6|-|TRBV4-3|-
TGCGCCAGCAGCCAAGATGTGGGGCCCCACTCTGGGGCCAACGTCCTGACTTTC
CASSQDVGPHSGANVLTF
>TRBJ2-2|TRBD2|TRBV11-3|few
TGTGCCAGCAGCCCATGGACGGGGGGTTGGATCGGGGAGCTGTTTTTT
CASSPWTGGWIGELFF
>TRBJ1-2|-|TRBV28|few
TGTGCCAGCGGTCGGGGGGCGCGAGGCTACACCTTC
CASGRGARGYTF
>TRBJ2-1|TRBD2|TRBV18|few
TGTGCCAGCTCACCAGCACCAGCGGGGAATGAGCAGTTCTTC
CASSPAPAGNEQFF
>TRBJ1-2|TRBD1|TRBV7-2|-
TGTGCCAGCAGCTTATCGACAGGGGTGTCGGATGGCTACACCTTC
CASSLSTGVSDGYTF
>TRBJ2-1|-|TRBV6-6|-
TGTGCCAGCAGTGATCCCGGGGGTTCCTACAATGAGCAGTTCTTC
CASSDPGGSYNEQFF
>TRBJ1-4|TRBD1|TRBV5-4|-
TGTGCCAGCAGCTTGAAGCGTGGTGCAGGGGGGAATGAAAAACTGTTTTTT
CASSLKRGAGGNEKLFF
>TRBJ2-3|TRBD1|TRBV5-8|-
TGTGCCAGCAGCCGGGGACAGGGGGAGGGCACAGATACGCAGTATTTT
CASSRGQGEGTDTQYF
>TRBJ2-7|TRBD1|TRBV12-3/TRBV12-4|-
TGTGCCAGCAGTTCAGGGGGCGAGCAGTACTTC
CASSSGGEQYF
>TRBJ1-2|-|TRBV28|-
TGTGCCAGCAGTTTAACTGGCAGGGTCCATGGCTACACCTTC
CASSLTGRVHGYTF
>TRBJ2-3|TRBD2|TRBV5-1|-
TGCGCCAGCAGCACCGGGACTAGCGGGCACACAGATACGCAGTATTTT
CASSTGTSGHTDTQYF